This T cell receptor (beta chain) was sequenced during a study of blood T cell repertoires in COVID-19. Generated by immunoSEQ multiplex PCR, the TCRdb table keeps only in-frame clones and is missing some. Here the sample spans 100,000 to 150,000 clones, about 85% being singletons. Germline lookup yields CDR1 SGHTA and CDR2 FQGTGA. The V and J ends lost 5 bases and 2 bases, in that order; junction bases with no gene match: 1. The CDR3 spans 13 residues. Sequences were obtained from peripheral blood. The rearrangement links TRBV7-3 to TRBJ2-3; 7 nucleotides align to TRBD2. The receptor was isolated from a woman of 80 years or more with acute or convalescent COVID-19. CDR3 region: CASSSGVTDTQYF. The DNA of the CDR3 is TGTGCCAGCAGCAGCGGGGTCACAGATACGCAGTATTTT.